The 18 T cell receptor beta chains reported below all come from one sample, sequenced in a study of regulatory T cells in long-lasting Graves disease. The time point denotes: persistent/refractory GD, antithyroid drugs over 5 years with positive TRAb. Isolated PBMC RNA provided the starting material for the TCR library. Assembly of TCR beta libraries relied on iRepertoire HTBI primers together with Arm-PCR of CDR3 regions. TCRdb fed the multiplex PCR reads into MiXCR, producing one record per CDR3 protein. The sample yields 500,000 to 700,000 distinct CDR3 sequences, about 30% seen once. Sequencing used peripheral blood mononuclear cells (PBMCs), obtained when the disease was refractory, from a patient treated with antithyroid drugs. The source is a female donor with Graves disease.

This chain joins TRBV11-2 and TRBJ2-2, with TRBD2 matching 8 bases. The germline gives CDR1 SGHAT, CDR2 FQNNGV. J was trimmed by 6 bases and V by 4 bases; bases with no gene match: 7. The CDR3 loop spans 15 amino acids. CDR3 sequence: CASSSRTSPAGELFF. Here the CDR3 DNA reads TGTGCCAGCAGCTCCCGGACTAGCCCCGCCGGGGAGCTGTTTTTT.

Worth noting for this clonotype: Possible read error: a much larger clone is one base away. Without the conserved terminal phenylalanine or tryptophan, this CDR3 likely stems from a read error. The chain combines TRBV30 with TRBJ2-5; 11 nucleotides match TRBD2. CDR3 length: 15 amino acids. With 5 bases clipped from V and 2 bases from J, the junction kept 7 bases outside the gene matches. CDR1 is GTSNPN, CDR2 SVGIG, per germline (reference sequence). The CDR3 DNA reads TGTGCCTGGTGTCTAGGGACTAGCGGACAAGAGACCCAGTACCTC. Translation: CAWCLGTSGQETQYL.

This clonotype was counted at least ten times. This sequence joins TRBV2 and TRBJ2-1, with D perhaps matching TRBD2 (5 bases). CDR1 is SNHLY and CDR2 is FYNNEI in the germline V gene. CDR3 length: 14 amino acids. With 4 bases removed from V and 6 bases from J, the gap between germline ends came to 13 bases. In DNA form, the CDR3 reads TGTGCCAGCAGTGCCGAACTAGGTGGCAATGAGCAGTTCTTC. This gives the protein CASSAELGGNEQFF.

The genes are TRBV25-1 and TRBJ1-1; D unresolved. CDR3 length: 16 residues. Trimming left V 5 bases short and J 0 bases short, with 16 bases between. The V gene's germline CDR1 is MGHDK and CDR2 SYGVNS. In DNA form, the CDR3 reads TGTGCCAGCAGTTCCCAATCGGGCCCCGTGAACACTGAAGCTTTCTTT. Translation gives CASSSQSGPVNTEAFF.

This clonotype turned up a few times. V and J are TRBV7-2 and TRBJ1-2; D remains ambiguous. Germline V CDR1 and CDR2: SGHTA, FQGNSA. V lost 4 bases and J 8 bases, leaving 14 bases between the germline ends. CDR3 length: 13 residues. The CDR3 spells CASSYRAQAGYTF. As DNA, the CDR3 is TGTGCCAGCAGCTACCGGGCCCAGGCAGGCTACACCTTC.

This chain's CDR3 is CASSQSAGGYSPLHF. The CDR3 DNA follows: TGTGCCAGCAGCCAAAGCGCAGGGGGATATTCACCCCTCCACTTT. The chain is built from TRBV12-3 or TRBV12-4 and TRBJ1-6; 7 bases agree with TRBD1. The V and J ends lost 6 bases and 8 bases, in that order; junction bases with no gene match: 10. This CDR3 is built from 15 residues.

The table lists this clonotype with many counts. The V gene is TRBV28, the J gene TRBJ1-5, with unresolved D. The CDR3 totals 15 residues. Trimming removed 1 base from V and 5 bases from J, with 12 bases in between. Germline loops: CDR1 MDHEN, CDR2 SYDVKM. In DNA, the CDR3 is TGTGCCAGCAGTTTATCTACGGGGTTGCATCAGCCCCAGCATTTT. Translating gives CASSLSTGLHQPQHF.

The V gene is TRBV5-6, the J gene TRBJ1-5; D is unclear. The CDR3 is made up of 13 amino acids. Looked up from germline, CDR1 is SGHDT and CDR2 is YYEEEE. V gave up 2 bases and J gave up 12 bases, with 15 bases separating them. In DNA, the CDR3 is TGTGCCAGCAGCTTATCCCCCTACGAGCTCCAGCATTTT. As protein: CASSLSPYELQHF.

V is TRBV20-1 and J is TRBJ1-2, with TRBD1 as a possible D gene (5 bases). Per germline, CDR1 DFQATT and CDR2 SNEGSKA (reference sequence). The CDR3 covers 12 residues. V lost 2 bases and J 4 bases, leaving 8 bases between the germline ends. The CDR3 sequence is CSARRQGYGYTF. CDR3 bases: TGCAGTGCTAGAAGGCAGGGCTATGGCTACACCTTC.

The table lists this clonotype with a few counts. At one of its ends the junction is not consistent with the germline gene, which may arise from a read error. The V gene is TRBV20-1, the J gene TRBJ2-7; the D gene is possibly TRBD2 (6 bases). This CDR3 is 13 amino acids long. The germline CDR1 and CDR2 sequences are DFQATT and SNEGSKA (reference sequence). The CDR3 nucleotides read TGCAGTGCTAGATTCCTCGCCGGGACTTTTCTAACCTTC. Protein sequence: CSARFLAGTFLTF.

The V gene is TRBV5-1, the J gene TRBJ1-1, with D hard to call. CDR3 length: 16 amino acids. Trimming removed 3 bases from V and 4 bases from J, with 19 bases in between. Germline V lookup: CDR1 SGHRS, CDR2 YFSETQ. CDR3 in amino acids: CASSSTGLGMGTEAFF. CDR3 DNA sequence: TGCGCCAGCAGCTCGACGGGCCTCGGGATGGGCACTGAAGCTTTCTTT. Variable domain in full (rest from reference TRBV5-1 and TRBJ1-1): KAGVTQTPRYLIKTRGQQVTLSCSPISGHRSVSWYQQTPGQGLQFLFEYFSETQRNKGNFPGRFSGRQFSNSRSEMNVSTLELGDSALYLCASSSTGLGMGTEAFFGQGTRLTVV.

This clonotype was found a few times. The rearrangement uses TRBV30 and TRBJ1-1, with D tentatively TRBD1 (5 bases). The CDR3 runs 14 residues. With 8 bases removed from V and 8 bases from J, the gap between germline ends came to 24 bases. Germline lookup yields CDR1 GTSNPN and CDR2 SVGIG (reference sequence). The CDR3 is CAGHLTVSKREAFF. In nucleotides, the CDR3 is TGTGCCGGACACCTGACCGTCTCGAAGAGAGAAGCTTTCTTT.

This clonotype turned up a few times. This chain connects TRBV3-1 to TRBJ2-2; 8 nucleotides align to TRBD2. Losses at the gene ends were 4 bases for V and 7 bases for J; bases not matched to a gene: 17. The length of the CDR3 is 18 residues. Germline-derived CDR1 and CDR2 are LGHDT and YNNKEL (reference sequence). This CDR3 reads CASSPPVREGRVVGELFF. Written as DNA, the CDR3 is TGTGCCAGCAGCCCACCTGTACGGGAGGGCCGAGTGGTCGGGGAGCTGTTTTTT.

This clonotype showed up many times. The CDR3 bases are TGTGCCAGCAGTTTACCGACAGGGATGGCCACTGAAGCTTTCTTT. It specifies CASSLPTGMATEAFF. The J gene is TRBJ1-1, the V gene TRBV28, with TRBD1 identical over 7 bases. There are 15 residues in the CDR3. Germline V CDR1 and CDR2: MDHEN, SYDVKM. The J segment lost 4 bases and the V segment lost 2 bases, leaving 7 bases of the junction unmatched. Filled out from reference TRBV28 and TRBJ1-1, the complete variable domain reads DVKVTQSSRYLVKRTGEKVFLECVQDMDHENMFWYRQDPGLGLRLIYFSYDVKMKEKGDIPEGYSVSREKKERFSLILESASTNQTSMYLCASSLPTGMATEAFFGQGTRLTVV.

This clonotype was seen ten or more times. The chain has TRBV9 and TRBJ1-1, with 7 bases fitting TRBD1. Germline loops: CDR1 SGDLS, CDR2 YYNGEE. V lost 5 bases and J lost 1; bases outside the gene matches: 2. CDR3 size: 13 residues. The CDR3 DNA sequence: TGTGCCAGCAGTGAGGGGGCGAACACTGAAGCTTTCTTT. Its protein is CASSEGANTEAFF.

This clonotype was detected a few times. The chain combines TRBV20-1 with TRBJ2-7; perhaps TRBD2 as D (6 bases). V was shortened by 6 bases and J by 5 bases, with 29 bases between the two germline ends. Germline assignment: CDR1 DFQATT and CDR2 SNEGSKA (reference sequence). CDR3 size: 17 residues. In DNA, the CDR3 is TGCAGTGCCGCCGACCCTAGGGCGGGACGGGGCTCGGACGAGCAGTACTTC. Its translation is CSAADPRAGRGSDEQYF.

This clonotype was recorded a few times. The V gene is TRBV24-1, the J gene TRBJ2-2; possible D gene TRBD2, 6 bases. The length of the CDR3 is 16 residues. From germline, CDR1 is KGHDR and CDR2 SFDVKD. Trimming stripped 4 bases from V and 1 base from J, with 12 bases between. The CDR3 region has the DNA TGTGCCACCAGTGAATCCCCGGGACTGAACACCGGGGAGCTGTTTTTT. It codes for CATSESPGLNTGELFF.

At least ten counts were recorded for this clonotype. The chain recombines TRBV2 with TRBJ1-1; TRBD1 is a possible D gene (6 bases). The germline V and J ends were trimmed by 3 bases and 4 bases, with 12 bases remaining between them. Looked up from germline, CDR1 is SNHLY and CDR2 is FYNNEI. CDR3 size: 14 residues. The CDR3 region has the DNA TGTGCCAGCAGTGAGACGGGGGCGAGCACTGAAGCTTTCTTT. Protein product: CASSETGASTEAFF.